The clone carrying this T cell receptor (beta chain) was seen more than once but under ten times. Its antigen is still unknown. The sample originates from a study of human T cells and chemical hapten exposure. For the study at large: On 2 cm by 2 cm of upper inner arm skin, sensitization was performed with 2% DPC. DPC (0.01%) was patch tested on the upper back and read at 6 days. Study-wide results and limits: Following DPC sensitization, TCRs present above 1 in 1000 frequency showed no change. Alopecia in the donors means their immune response may deviate from healthy people's.

The V end lost 1 base, the J end lost 7 bases, and 1 base lay between the germline ends. Germline V gene data show CDR1 as DFQATT and CDR2 as SNEGSKA (reference sequence). CDR3 size: 10 residues. MiXCR, applied by TCRdb to the RACE reads, yields one record per CDR3 protein. The table records approximately 90,000 distinct CDR3 sequences, around an eighth of them present only once. This sample's time point: patch test 1, 2 weeks after DPC sensitization. Noted treatment: therapeutic diphenylcyclopropenone sensitization with weekly scalp DPC. The sequences come from whole blood, collected in connection with sensitization to the hapten diphenylcyclopropenone (DPC). This TCR came from a woman aged 40 to 49 with alopecia areata. Some clones in this sample may be carry-over from other donors' samples. The chain uses TRBV20-1 and TRBJ1-4; D is undetermined. CDR3 loop: CSARAEKLFF. The CDR3 nucleotides are TGCAGTGCTAGAGCTGAAAAACTGTTTTTT.